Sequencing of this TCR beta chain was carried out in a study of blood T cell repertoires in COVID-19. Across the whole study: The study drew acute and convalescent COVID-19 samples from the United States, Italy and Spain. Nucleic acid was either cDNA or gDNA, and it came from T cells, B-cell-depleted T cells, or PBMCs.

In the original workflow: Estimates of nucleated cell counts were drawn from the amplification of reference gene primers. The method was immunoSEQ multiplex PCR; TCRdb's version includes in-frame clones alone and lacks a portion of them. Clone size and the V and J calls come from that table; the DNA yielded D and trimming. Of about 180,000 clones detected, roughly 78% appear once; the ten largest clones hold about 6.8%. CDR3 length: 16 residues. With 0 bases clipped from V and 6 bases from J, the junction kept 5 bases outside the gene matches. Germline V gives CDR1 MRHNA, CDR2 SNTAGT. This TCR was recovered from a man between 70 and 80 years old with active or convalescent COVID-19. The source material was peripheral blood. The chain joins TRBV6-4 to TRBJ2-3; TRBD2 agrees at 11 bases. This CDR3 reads CASSDSLAGGSDTQYF. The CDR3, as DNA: TGTGCCAGCAGTGACTCCCTAGCGGGGGGTTCGGATACGCAGTATTTT.